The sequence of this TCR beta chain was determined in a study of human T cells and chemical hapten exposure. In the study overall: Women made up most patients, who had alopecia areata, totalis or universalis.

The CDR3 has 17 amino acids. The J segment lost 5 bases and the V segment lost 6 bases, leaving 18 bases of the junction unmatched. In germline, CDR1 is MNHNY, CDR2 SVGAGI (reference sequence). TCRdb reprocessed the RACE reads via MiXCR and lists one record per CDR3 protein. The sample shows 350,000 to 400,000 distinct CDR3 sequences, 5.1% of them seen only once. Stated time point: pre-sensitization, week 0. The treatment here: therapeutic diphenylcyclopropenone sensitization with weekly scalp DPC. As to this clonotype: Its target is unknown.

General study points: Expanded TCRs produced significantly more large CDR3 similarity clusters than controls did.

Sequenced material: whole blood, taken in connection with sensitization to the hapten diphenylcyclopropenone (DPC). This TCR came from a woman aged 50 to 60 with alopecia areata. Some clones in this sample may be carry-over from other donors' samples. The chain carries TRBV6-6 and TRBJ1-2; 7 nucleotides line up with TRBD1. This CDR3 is CASRETGALLSRYGYTF. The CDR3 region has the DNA TGTGCCAGCAGAGAAACAGGGGCCCTACTAAGTAGATATGGCTACACCTTC.